This T cell receptor beta chain was sequenced during a study of identical twins. In its sample, this clonotype was seen a few times. TCRdb independently ran MiXCR on the 5' RACE reads; one entry per CDR3 protein. The repertoire includes roughly 240,000 distinct CDR3 sequences, 6% to 8.5% of them detected once, and approximately 5.4% sits in the top ten. V was trimmed by 0 bases and J by 0 bases, leaving 11 bases between them. This CDR3 region has 17 residues. These same records also appear under a second study, on yellow fever vaccine responses in identical twins.

The source is a woman aged 18-29 years in good health. The chain links TRBV12-3 or TRBV12-4 to TRBJ2-2, with D maybe TRBD1 (6 bases). Sequencing was performed on CD8+ T cells sorted from blood. CDR3 in amino acids: CASSLARGKSNTGELFF. The CDR3 DNA sequence: TGTGCCAGCAGTTTAGCGAGGGGGAAATCGAACACCGGGGAGCTGTTTTTT.